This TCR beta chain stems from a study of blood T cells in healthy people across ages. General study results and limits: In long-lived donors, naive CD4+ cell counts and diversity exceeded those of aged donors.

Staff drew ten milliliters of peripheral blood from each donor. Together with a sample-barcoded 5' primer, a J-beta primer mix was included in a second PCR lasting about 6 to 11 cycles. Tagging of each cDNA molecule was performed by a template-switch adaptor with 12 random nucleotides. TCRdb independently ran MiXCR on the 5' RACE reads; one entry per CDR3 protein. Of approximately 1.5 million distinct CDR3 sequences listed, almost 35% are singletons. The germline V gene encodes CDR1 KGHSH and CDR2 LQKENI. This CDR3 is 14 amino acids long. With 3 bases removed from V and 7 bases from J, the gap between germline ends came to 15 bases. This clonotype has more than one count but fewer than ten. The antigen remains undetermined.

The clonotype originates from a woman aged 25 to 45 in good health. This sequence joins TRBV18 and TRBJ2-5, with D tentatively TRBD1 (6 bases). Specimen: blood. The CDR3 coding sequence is TGTGCCAGCTCACCCCCTGGGGGCAGCGGGACCCAGTACTTC. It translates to CASSPPGGSGTQYF.